The T cell receptor (beta chain) under discussion was sequenced for a study of T-cell reconstitution after alpha-beta-depleted transplantation in children. Overall study findings and caveats: Among T cells one year after transplant, newly produced cells accounted for most counts and diversity. Expanded graft clones numbering several hundred reportedly gave rise to alpha-beta T cells about two months after transplant.

This clonotype was observed many times. What it recognizes is unknown. This sample's TCRbeta library carried unique molecular identifier barcodes. A single record per CDR3 protein comes from TCRdb applying MiXCR to the PCR reads. This table has about 260,000 distinct CDR3 sequences, approximately 8% appearing once. The V gene's germline CDR1 is SQVTM and CDR2 ANQGSEA. There are 13 residues in the CDR3. Losses at the gene ends were 5 bases for V and 7 bases for J; bases not matched to a gene: 7. This chain uses TRBV29-1 with TRBJ2-1, with 8 bases lining up with TRBD2. Sequenced material: PBMCs, mostly from graft donor cells, taken 180 days after TCRalphabeta/CD19-depleted stem cell transplant. This receptor was taken from a male patient younger than 18 who had a stem cell transplant for acute lymphoblastic leukemia, so the T cells may come from the graft donor. CDR3 region: CSVSSGKGNEQFF. In nucleotides, the CDR3 is TGCAGCGTTAGTAGCGGGAAGGGTAATGAGCAGTTCTTC.